In this sample, the clone carrying this TCR beta chain turned up many times. The target antigen is unknown. The data derive from a study of molecular identifiers for immune sequencing clone quantification. RNA fractions of 10%, 30% or 50% and about 18,000 to 1,100,000 sorted cells were the source of naive CD8 libraries. When naive CD8 T cells were sorted, they were gated as CD8+CD4-CCR7+CD45RA+. MiXCR, applied by TCRdb to the PCR reads, yields one record per CDR3 protein. The sample lists over 50,000 distinct CDR3 sequences, around 33% occurring once. V was cut by 8 bases and J by 0 bases, with 14 bases left in between. The CDR3 has 15 residues. The study's findings and limits: Barcode-sharing identical TCR molecules could underestimate highly expanded clone sizes.

The chain carries TRBV23-1 and TRBJ2-4, with D uncertain. TRBV23-1 is an ORF; its function is uncertain. The receptor's source is a human donor in good health. Some libraries in this study had Jurkat cell RNA spiked in. The material sequenced was naive CD8+ T cells from blood, with Jurkat cell RNA spiked in. Subset denoted: FACS-sorted CD8+CD4-CCR7+CD45RA+ naive T cells. The CDR3 region has the DNA TGCGCCAGCTTTCGTATCCGCGGAGCCAAAAACATTCAGTACTTC. This encodes CASFRIRGAKNIQYF.